This TCR beta chain stems from a study of PD-1 blockade in classical Hodgkin lymphoma. CDR3 length equals 17 residues. CDR1 SGHDN and CDR2 FVKESK come from the germline V gene. Trimming removed 4 bases from V and 0 bases from J, with 13 bases in between. Study findings and constraints: Compared with baseline, CD4+ but not CD8+ TCR diversity had risen significantly by C4D1. Complete responders matched newly diagnosed patients in baseline diversity.

Autologous stem cell transplantation was followed by relapse in every patient, and brentuximab vedotin exposure varied. Comments on this clone: Its antigen remains unidentified.

Some clones are missing from TCRdb's copy, which holds only in-frame ones; the method was immunoSEQ multiplex PCR. This table has about 12,000 clones, about 94% appearing once. The sequencing used peripheral blood mononuclear cells (PBMCs), collected at baseline. V is TRBV14 and J is TRBJ2-6, with D perhaps given as TRBD1 or TRBD2 (5 bases each). The clonotype comes from a human donor with classical Hodgkin lymphoma. This chain's CDR3 is CASSLRGRDSGANVLTF. The CDR3 nucleotides are TGTGCCAGCAGCCTCCGGGGACGTGACTCTGGGGCCAACGTCCTGACTTTC.